These 3 T cell receptor beta chains share one sample of origin, sequenced in a study of blood T cell repertoires in COVID-19 (TCRdb year 2020). The library was generated by the immunoSEQ multiplex PCR assay. The table comes from immuneACCESS by way of TCRdb, which keeps in-frame sequences with V and J called. Part of the clones is missing from these tables; in studies checked, under half for an unresolved V gene and the rest for unknown reasons. In this sample the table shows approximately 290,000 clones, roughly four fifths of which occur a single time. Less than 20% of the sample lies in the top ten. The sequenced material came from peripheral blood. The origin of the receptors is a person aged 70 to 85 with COVID-19, enrolled during active disease.

This sequence joins TRBV9 and TRBJ2-7, with 8 bases matching TRBD1. Per germline, CDR1 SGDLS and CDR2 YYNGEE. The V segment lost 0 bases and the J segment 2 bases; nucleotides outside the gene matches: 7. This CDR3 contains 16 residues. The CDR3, as DNA: TGTGCCAGCAGCGTAGCGGCAGGGGGCGAGCCCTACGAGCAGTACTTC. Encoded protein: CASSVAAGGEPYEQYF.

V gene TRBV6-1 combines with J gene TRBJ2-5; the match to TRBD1 covers 11 bases. V lost 6 bases and J lost 0; bases outside the gene matches: 9. CDR3 size: 17 residues. Germline V gene data show CDR1 as MNHNS and CDR2 as SASEGT. The CDR3 loop is CASSEPGQGVYQETQYF. The CDR3 DNA reads TGTGCCAGCAGCGAACCGGGACAGGGGGTGTACCAAGAGACCCAGTACTTC.

The chain links TRBV7-2 to TRBJ2-5; 8 nucleotides align to TRBD1. J gave up 5 bases and V 4 bases, and 6 bases lay outside the gene matches. The CDR3 has 14 residues. Germline lookup yields CDR1 SGHTA and CDR2 FQGNSA. This chain's CDR3 is CASSSGGWGETQYF. The CDR3 region has the DNA TGTGCCAGCAGCTCAGGGGGCTGGGGGGAGACCCAGTACTTC.